This T cell receptor (beta chain) was captured by sequencing in a study of blood T cell repertoires in COVID-19. Study-wide context: Sample material is recorded as cDNA or gDNA derived from T cells, B-cell-depleted T cells, or PBMCs.

Per the study methods: It was from reference gene primer amplification that nucleated cell counts were estimated. TCRdb's table, derived via immunoSEQ multiplex PCR, lists solely in-frame clones and lacks some. V, J and clone size are taken as reported in that table, and D and trimming were inferred from the DNA itself. The table has around 130,000 clones, around 87% seen once; the top ten hold roughly 2.1%. In germline, CDR1 is LNHNV, CDR2 YYDKDF (reference sequence). With 5 bases clipped from V and 4 bases from J, the junction kept 8 bases outside the gene matches. The CDR3 is made up of 16 amino acids.

The chain couples TRBV15 to TRBJ2-2; 9 bases match TRBD1. The specimen sequenced was peripheral blood. This TCR was sampled from a man in his 70s with active COVID-19. CDR3 loop: CATSGRQGGATGELFF. The CDR3 nucleotides read TGTGCCACCAGCGGAAGACAGGGGGGCGCCACCGGGGAGCTGTTTTTT.